Listed below are T cell receptor beta chains from one sample, sequenced in a study of Graves' ophthalmopathy and Graves' hyperthyroidism. TCRdb reanalysed the multiplex PCR reads using MiXCR and keeps one entry per CDR3 protein. The top ten clones hold 2% to 2.5% of a sample with a few hundred thousand distinct CDR3 sequences, about 17% of them seen once. Sequenced: peripheral blood. The receptor source for this set is an adult woman with stable Graves' hyperthyroidism. The CDR3 runs from the conserved cysteine through the conserved F or W. D genes are given only for firm matches. Size is stated for part of the rows, as once, few or many counts, or as a class when the clone is expanded.

clone size: many; D gene: NA; J gene: TRBJ2-7; CDR3 length: 13; V gene: TRBV20-1; CDR3 DNA: TGCAGTGCTAGTTCCAGAACCTACGGCGAGCAGTACTTC; CDR3 protein: CSASSRTYGEQYF
clone size: many; D gene: TRBD1; J gene: TRBJ1-3; CDR3 length: 15; V gene: TRBV9; CDR3 DNA: TGTGCCAGCGGCGGAGGGGACAGGGCTGGAAACACCATATATTTT; CDR3 protein: CASGGGDRAGNTIYF
clone size: many; D gene: NA; J gene: TRBJ1-2; CDR3 length: 17; V gene: TRBV14; CDR3 DNA: TGTGCCAGCAGCCAAGACTACCGGTTGACAGCTAACTATGGCTACACCTTC; CDR3 protein: CASSQDYRLTANYGYTF
clone size: many; D gene: NA; J gene: TRBJ1-1; CDR3 length: 19; V gene: TRBV5-4; CDR3 DNA: TGTGCCAGCAGCTTGAGGCTTGGCCGGCGGGTCCCCTCGAAGACTGAAGCTTTCTTT; CDR3 protein: CASSLRLGRRVPSKTEAFF
clone size: NA; D gene: NA; J gene: TRBJ1-5; CDR3 length: 13; V gene: TRBV10-3; CDR3 DNA: TGTGCCATCAGTGAGGAGAGGGTTAGGCGCCAGCATTTT; CDR3 protein: CAISEERVRRQHF
clone size: many; D gene: NA; J gene: TRBJ1-1; CDR3 length: 16; V gene: TRBV20-1; CDR3 DNA: TGCAGTGCTAGAGATGGGGGGCGCGGGGACCACACTGAAGCTTTCTTT; CDR3 protein: CSARDGGRGDHTEAFF
clone size: many; D gene: TRBD1; J gene: TRBJ2-7; CDR3 length: 14; V gene: TRBV24-1; CDR3 DNA: TGTGCCACCAGCCGGGACAGGGTGAACCCCGAGCAGTACTTC; CDR3 protein: CATSRDRVNPEQYF
clone size: many; D gene: TRBD1; J gene: TRBJ2-7; CDR3 length: 14; V gene: TRBV20-1; CDR3 DNA: TGCAGTGTCATTACGGGACAGGGTTCCCACGAGCAGTACTTC; CDR3 protein: CSVITGQGSHEQYF
clone size: NA; D gene: TRBD2; J gene: TRBJ2-3; CDR3 length: 16; V gene: TRBV20-1; CDR3 DNA: TGCAGTGCTATCCCCTCTAGCGGAATGGTCACAGATACGCAGTATTTT; CDR3 protein: CSAIPSSGMVTDTQYF
clone size: many; D gene: NA; J gene: TRBJ1-5; CDR3 length: 14; V gene: TRBV19; CDR3 DNA: TGTGCCACCCAAACCCCAGGGGATTGGCAGCCCCAGCATTTT; CDR3 protein: CATQTPGDWQPQHF
clone size: NA; D gene: TRBD1; J gene: TRBJ2-7; CDR3 length: 15; V gene: TRBV11-2; CDR3 DNA: TGTGCCACCTCCCGCCCGGGACAGGGTACCTACGAGCAGTACTTC; CDR3 protein: CATSRPGQGTYEQYF
clone size: many; D gene: NA; J gene: TRBJ1-1; CDR3 length: 15; V gene: TRBV7-2; CDR3 DNA: TGTGCCAGCAGCCCTCCCCGGGGTGAGAACACTGAAGCTTTCTTT; CDR3 protein: CASSPPRGENTEAFF
clone size: many; D gene: TRBD2; J gene: TRBJ2-7; CDR3 length: 15; V gene: TRBV6-2/TRBV6-3; CDR3 DNA: TGTGCCAGCAGTACGCCGGGACTAGCGCGCTACGAGCAGTACTTC; CDR3 protein: CASSTPGLARYEQYF
clone size: NA; D gene: NA; J gene: TRBJ2-5; CDR3 length: 15; V gene: TRBV7-2; CDR3 DNA: TGTGCCAGCAGCTATCGACCGGCTTTTGGGGAGACCCAGTACTTC; CDR3 protein: CASSYRPAFGETQYF
clone size: NA; D gene: NA; J gene: TRBJ2-7; CDR3 length: 13; V gene: TRBV6-1; CDR3 DNA: TGTGCCAGCAGGCGCCATAATAGATACGAGCAGTACTTC; CDR3 protein: CASRRHNRYEQYF
clone size: NA; D gene: NA; J gene: TRBJ2-2; CDR3 length: 13; V gene: TRBV27; CDR3 DNA: TGTGCCAGCAGTACCCTGGTAGCCGGGGAGCTGTTTTTT; CDR3 protein: CASSTLVAGELFF
clone size: many; D gene: NA; J gene: TRBJ2-7; CDR3 length: 15; V gene: TRBV6-5; CDR3 DNA: TGTGCCAGCAGTTACTCAGGGCAGGGTGGCGACGAGCAGTACTTC; CDR3 protein: CASSYSGQGGDEQYF
clone size: many; D gene: NA; J gene: TRBJ1-2; CDR3 length: 15; V gene: TRBV28; CDR3 DNA: TGTGCCAGCAGTTTAAGCCGGACCTTCGGCTATGGCTACACCTTC; CDR3 protein: CASSLSRTFGYGYTF
clone size: many; D gene: NA; J gene: TRBJ1-2; CDR3 length: 15; V gene: TRBV3-1; CDR3 DNA: TGTGCCAGCAGCCAAGGGATCGGGAGGATCTATGGCTACACCTTC; CDR3 protein: CASSQGIGRIYGYTF
clone size: many; D gene: NA; J gene: TRBJ1-1; CDR3 length: 15; V gene: TRBV15; CDR3 DNA: TGTGCCACCAGCAGAGAGCCAGGGAGGGCGGCTGAAGCTTTCTTT; CDR3 protein: CATSREPGRAAEAFF
clone size: many; D gene: NA; J gene: TRBJ2-7; CDR3 length: 15; V gene: TRBV4-1; CDR3 DNA: TGCGCCAGCAGCCGGCAGCTTGGTGTGGCGGGAGAGCAGTACTTC; CDR3 protein: CASSRQLGVAGEQYF